This TCR beta chain was documented in a study of human T cells and chemical hapten exposure. Library construction involved attaching unique molecular identifiers to individual cDNA molecules, which allowed quantitative, reproducible TCR counting. Original processing notes: With a range of about 23,224 to 750,000, the median per sample was roughly 95,000 TCRs. TCRdb used MiXCR to reprocess the RACE reads, holding one entry per CDR3 protein. These V and J calls derive from TCRdb rather than the authors' analysis. The table has about 40,000 distinct CDR3 sequences, roughly 3.3% seen once. Noted time point: patch test 2, 6 weeks after DPC sensitization. Specified treatment: therapeutic diphenylcyclopropenone sensitization with weekly scalp DPC. Donors were 18 to 70-year-old alopecia patients suitable for DPC. The CDR3 extends over 15 amino acids. V gave up 3 bases and J gave up 4 bases, with 13 bases separating them. Per the germline V gene, CDR1 is SEHNR and CDR2 is FQNEAQ (reference sequence).

This clonotype was observed at least ten times. Here the sequenced sample was whole blood, taken in connection with sensitization to the hapten diphenylcyclopropenone (DPC). The chain is built from TRBV7-9 and TRBJ2-4; D tentatively fits TRBD1 or TRBD2 (5 bases each). The sequence derives from a man aged 40-49 years with alopecia areata. Some clones in this sample may be carry-over from other donors' samples. CDR3 sequence: CASSLAGTDKNIQYF. CDR3 sequence (DNA): TGTGCCAGCAGCTTGGCCGGGACGGATAAAAACATTCAGTACTTC. Together with reference TRBV7-9 and TRBJ2-4, the CDR3 gives the full variable domain: DTGVSQNPRHKITKRGQNVTFRCDPISEHNRLYWYRQTLGQGPEFLTYFQNEAQLEKSRLLSDRFSAERPKGSFSTLEIQRTEQGDSAMYLCASSLAGTDKNIQYFGAGTRLSVL.